The 7 T cell receptor beta chains presented below share a single source sample, sequenced in a study of T cell responses to AZD1222 COVID-19 vaccine. Some clones are missing from TCRdb's copy, which holds only in-frame ones; the method was immunoSEQ multiplex PCR. The data show approximately 130,000 clones, roughly 85% seen once. The sample here was peripheral blood, taken 28 days after the second dose of the MenACWY control vaccine. The receptors were gathered from an adult who received the MenACWY meningococcal vaccine as a control.

The chain is built from TRBV5-1 and TRBJ2-5; unclear D gene. In germline, CDR1 is SGHRS, CDR2 YFSETQ. This CDR3 is 12 amino acids long. V lost 1 base and J lost 4, with 5 bases in between. CDR3 bases: TGCGCCAGCAGCTTGTCTTTAGAGACCCAGTACTTC. Amino acids: CASSLSLETQYF.

This sequence joins TRBV9 and TRBJ2-2; D is uncertain. The V gene's germline CDR1 is SGDLS and CDR2 YYNGEE. V was shortened by 3 bases and J by 6 bases, with 12 bases between the two germline ends. The CDR3 covers 14 residues. The DNA for the CDR3 is TGTGCCAGCAGCGCCGTCTCTGGGGCCGGGGAGCTGTTTTTT. Its translation is CASSAVSGAGELFF.

The rearrangement uses TRBV24-1 and TRBJ2-5, with 9 positions matching TRBD1. Trimming took 5 bases from V and 2 from J; bases not matched to a gene: 5. This CDR3 contains 15 residues. The germline V gene has CDR1 KGHDR and CDR2 SFDVKD. CDR3 nucleotide sequence: TGTGCCACCAGTGCCCCGGACAGGGGACAAGAGACCCAGTACTTC. Its protein product is CATSAPDRGQETQYF.

The chain uses TRBV6-4 and TRBJ1-1; 10 nucleotides align to TRBD1. This CDR3 comprises 15 residues. CDR1 is MRHNA, CDR2 SNTAGT, per germline. V lost 4 bases and J lost 0; bases outside the gene matches: 2. The DNA for the CDR3 is TGTGCCAGCAGTGCGGACAGGGGGGTGAACACTGAAGCTTTCTTT. It yields the protein CASSADRGVNTEAFF.

This chain joins TRBV5-1 and TRBJ1-5; tentative D call: TRBD1 (5 bases). Germline CDR1 and CDR2: SGHRS and YFSETQ. Trimming took off 4 bases at V and 5 bases at J, with 13 bases between the two ends. The CDR3 is 14 amino acids. The CDR3 DNA sequence: TGCGCCAGCAGCCCCTCGACAGATTATCAGCCCCAGCATTTT. Its translation: CASSPSTDYQPQHF. The variable domain in full, with the rest retrieved from reference TRBV5-1 and TRBJ1-5, is KAGVTQTPRYLIKTRGQQVTLSCSPISGHRSVSWYQQTPGQGLQFLFEYFSETQRNKGNFPGRFSGRQFSNSRSEMNVSTLELGDSALYLCASSPSTDYQPQHFGDGTRLSIL.

There are a few counts of this clone. The chain uses TRBV19 and TRBJ1-2, with a possible D match to TRBD1 (6 bases). The CDR3 sequence is 13 residues long. V was cut by 4 bases and J by 1 base, with 7 bases left in between. Germline loops: CDR1 LNHDA, CDR2 SQIVND (reference sequence). Here the CDR3 reads CASSKQGNYGYTF. CDR3 nucleotides: TGTGCCAGTAGTAAACAGGGTAACTATGGCTACACCTTC.

The chain links TRBV5-6 to TRBJ1-4; 9 nucleotides match TRBD1. V was clipped by 3 bases and J by 8 bases; unmatched bases: 5. The germline gives CDR1 SGHDT, CDR2 YYEEEE. The CDR3 length is 14 residues. The CDR3 loop reads CASSSTGGGEKLFF. CDR3 DNA sequence: TGTGCCAGCAGCTCGACAGGGGGAGGCGAAAAACTGTTTTTT.